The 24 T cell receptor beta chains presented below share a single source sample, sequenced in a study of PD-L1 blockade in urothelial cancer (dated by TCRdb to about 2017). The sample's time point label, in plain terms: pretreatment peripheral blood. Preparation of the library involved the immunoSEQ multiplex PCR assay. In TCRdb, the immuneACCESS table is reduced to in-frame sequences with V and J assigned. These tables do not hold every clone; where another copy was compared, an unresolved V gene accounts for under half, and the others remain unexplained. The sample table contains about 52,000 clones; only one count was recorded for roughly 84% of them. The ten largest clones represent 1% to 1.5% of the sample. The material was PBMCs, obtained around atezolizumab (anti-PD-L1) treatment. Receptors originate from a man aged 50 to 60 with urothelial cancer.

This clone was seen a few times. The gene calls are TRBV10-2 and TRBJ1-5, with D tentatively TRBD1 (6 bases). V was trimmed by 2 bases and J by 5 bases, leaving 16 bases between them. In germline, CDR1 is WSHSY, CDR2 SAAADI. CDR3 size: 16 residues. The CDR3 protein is CASSELAGVGDQPQHF. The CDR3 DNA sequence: TGCGCCAGCAGTGAGCTCGCAGGGGTTGGCGATCAGCCCCAGCATTTT.

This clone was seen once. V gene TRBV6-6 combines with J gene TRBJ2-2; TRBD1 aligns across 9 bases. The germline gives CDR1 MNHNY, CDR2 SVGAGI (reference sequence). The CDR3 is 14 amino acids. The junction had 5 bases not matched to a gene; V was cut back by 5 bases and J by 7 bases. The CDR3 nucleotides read TGTGCCAGCAGTCGGGACAGGGAAATCGGGGAGCTGTTTTTT. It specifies CASSRDREIGELFF.

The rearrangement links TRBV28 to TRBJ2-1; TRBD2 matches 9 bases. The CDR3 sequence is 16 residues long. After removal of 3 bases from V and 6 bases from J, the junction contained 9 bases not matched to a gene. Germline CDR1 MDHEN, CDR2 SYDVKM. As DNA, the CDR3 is TGTGCCAGCAGTTTCTGGGCGGGAGGGCCCCCCAATGAGCAGTTCTTC. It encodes CASSFWAGGPPNEQFF. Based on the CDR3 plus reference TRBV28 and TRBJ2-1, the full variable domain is DVKVTQSSRYLVKRTGEKVFLECVQDMDHENMFWYRQDPGLGLRLIYFSYDVKMKEKGDIPEGYSVSREKKERFSLILESASTNQTSMYLCASSFWAGGPPNEQFFGPGTRLTVL.

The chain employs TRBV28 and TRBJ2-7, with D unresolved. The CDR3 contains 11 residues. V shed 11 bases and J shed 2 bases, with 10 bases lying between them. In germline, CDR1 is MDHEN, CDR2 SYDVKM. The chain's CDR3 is CAAAATYEQYF. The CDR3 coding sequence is TGTGCCGCCGCGGCGACCTACGAGCAGTACTTC.

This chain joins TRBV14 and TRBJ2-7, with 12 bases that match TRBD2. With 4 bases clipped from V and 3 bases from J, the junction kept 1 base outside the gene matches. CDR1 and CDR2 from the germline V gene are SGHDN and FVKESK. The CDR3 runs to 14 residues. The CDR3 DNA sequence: TGTGCCAGCAGCCGACTAGCGGGGGTCTACGAGCAGTACTTC. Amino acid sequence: CASSRLAGVYEQYF.

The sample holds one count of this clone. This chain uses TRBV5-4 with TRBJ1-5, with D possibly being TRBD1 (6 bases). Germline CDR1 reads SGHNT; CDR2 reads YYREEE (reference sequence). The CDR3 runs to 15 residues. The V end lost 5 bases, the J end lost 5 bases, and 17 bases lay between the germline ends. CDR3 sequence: CASRRRGGVDQPQHF. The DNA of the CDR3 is TGTGCCAGCAGAAGAAGGGGGGGTGTGGATCAGCCCCAGCATTTT. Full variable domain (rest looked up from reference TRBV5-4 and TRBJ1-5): ETGVTQSPTHLIKTRGQQVTLRCSSQSGHNTVSWYQQALGQGPQFIFQYYREEENGRGNFPPRFSGLQFPNYSSELNVNALELDDSALYLCASRRRGGVDQPQHFGDGTRLSIL.

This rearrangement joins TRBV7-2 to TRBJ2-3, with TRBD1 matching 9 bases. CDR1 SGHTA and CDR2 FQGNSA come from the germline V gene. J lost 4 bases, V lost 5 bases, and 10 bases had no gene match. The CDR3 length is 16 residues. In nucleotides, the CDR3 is TGTGCCAGCAGCCCCCGGGACAGGGCGTTCGCAGATACGCAGTATTTT. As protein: CASSPRDRAFADTQYF.

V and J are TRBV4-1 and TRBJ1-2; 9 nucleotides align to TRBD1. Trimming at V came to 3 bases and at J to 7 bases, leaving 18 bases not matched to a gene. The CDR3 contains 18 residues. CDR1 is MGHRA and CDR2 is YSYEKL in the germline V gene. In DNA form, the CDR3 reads TGCGCCAGCAGCCAGTTATTACGGGTGATACAGGGGGCAGGTGGCTACACCTTC. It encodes CASSQLLRVIQGAGGYTF.

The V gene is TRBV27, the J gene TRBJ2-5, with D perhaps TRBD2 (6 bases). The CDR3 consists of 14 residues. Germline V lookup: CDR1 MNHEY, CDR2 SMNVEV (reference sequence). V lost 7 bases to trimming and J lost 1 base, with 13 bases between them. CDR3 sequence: CASTSRGGQETQYF. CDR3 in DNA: TGTGCCAGCACCTCGCGGGGCGGCCAAGAGACCCAGTACTTC.

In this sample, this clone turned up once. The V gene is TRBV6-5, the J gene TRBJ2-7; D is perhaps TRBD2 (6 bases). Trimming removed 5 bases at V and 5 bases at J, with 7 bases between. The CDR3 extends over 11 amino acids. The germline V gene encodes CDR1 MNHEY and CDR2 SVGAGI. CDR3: CASSGGNEQYF. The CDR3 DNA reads TGTGCCAGCAGTGGGGGGAACGAGCAGTACTTC.

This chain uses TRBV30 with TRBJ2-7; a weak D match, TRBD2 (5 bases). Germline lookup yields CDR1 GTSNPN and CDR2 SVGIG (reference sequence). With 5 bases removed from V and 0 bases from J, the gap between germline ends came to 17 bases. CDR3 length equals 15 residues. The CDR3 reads CAWVVGADLSYEQYF. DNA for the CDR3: TGTGCCTGGGTAGTAGGAGCGGACCTCTCCTACGAGCAGTACTTC.

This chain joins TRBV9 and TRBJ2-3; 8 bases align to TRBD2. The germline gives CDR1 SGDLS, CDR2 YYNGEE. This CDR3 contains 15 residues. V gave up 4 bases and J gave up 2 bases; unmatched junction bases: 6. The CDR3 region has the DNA TGTGCCAGCAGCCCAAGCGGGGGATACACAGATACGCAGTATTTT. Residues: CASSPSGGYTDTQYF.

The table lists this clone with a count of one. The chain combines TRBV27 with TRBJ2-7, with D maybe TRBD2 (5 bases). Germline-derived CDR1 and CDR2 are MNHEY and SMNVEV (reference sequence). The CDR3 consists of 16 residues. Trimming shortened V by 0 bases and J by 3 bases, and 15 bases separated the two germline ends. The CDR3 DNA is TGTGCCAGCAGTTTATCGCTGGGAGCCCGATTCTACGAGCAGTACTTC. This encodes CASSLSLGARFYEQYF.

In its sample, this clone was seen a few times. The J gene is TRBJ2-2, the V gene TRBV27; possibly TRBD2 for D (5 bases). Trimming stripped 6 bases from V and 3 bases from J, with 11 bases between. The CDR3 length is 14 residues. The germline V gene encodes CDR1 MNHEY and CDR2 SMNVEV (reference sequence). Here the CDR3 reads CASRGREHTGELFF. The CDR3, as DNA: TGTGCCAGCAGGGGAAGGGAGCACACCGGGGAGCTGTTTTTT.

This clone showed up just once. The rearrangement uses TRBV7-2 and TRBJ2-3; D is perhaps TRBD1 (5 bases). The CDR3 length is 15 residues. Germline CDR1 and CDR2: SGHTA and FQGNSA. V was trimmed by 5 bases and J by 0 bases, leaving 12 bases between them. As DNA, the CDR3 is TGTGCCAGCAGCACCAGGGTTTCTAGCACAGATACGCAGTATTTT. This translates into CASSTRVSSTDTQYF. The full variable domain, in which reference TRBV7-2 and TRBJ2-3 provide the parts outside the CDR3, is GAGVSQSPSNKVTEKGKDVELRCDPISGHTALYWYRQSLGQGLEFLIYFQGNSAPDKSGLPSDRFSAERTGGSVSTLTIQRTQQEDSAVYLCASSTRVSSTDTQYFGPGTRLTVL.

CDR3 loop: CASSQEFGRVSYNEQFF. The DNA of the CDR3 is TGCGCCAGCAGCCAAGAGTTCGGCAGGGTCTCCTACAATGAGCAGTTCTTC. The chain joins TRBV4-1 to TRBJ2-1, with D perhaps TRBD1 (5 bases). Deletions cut 0 bases from V and 0 bases from J, with 12 bases between. The CDR3 runs 17 residues. Germline CDR1 is MGHRA and CDR2 is YSYEKL.

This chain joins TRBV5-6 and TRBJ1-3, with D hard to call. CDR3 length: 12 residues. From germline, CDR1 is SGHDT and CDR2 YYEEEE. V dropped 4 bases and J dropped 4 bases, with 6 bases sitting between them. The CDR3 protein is CASSRLGNTIYF. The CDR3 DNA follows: TGTGCCAGCAGCCGCCTAGGAAACACCATATATTTT.

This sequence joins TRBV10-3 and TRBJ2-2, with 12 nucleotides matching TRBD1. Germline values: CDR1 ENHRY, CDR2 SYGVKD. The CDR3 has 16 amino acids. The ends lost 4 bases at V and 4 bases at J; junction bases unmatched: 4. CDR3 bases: TGTGCCATCAGTGGCGGGACAGGGGGCTTCACCGGGGAGCTGTTTTTT. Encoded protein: CAISGGTGGFTGELFF.

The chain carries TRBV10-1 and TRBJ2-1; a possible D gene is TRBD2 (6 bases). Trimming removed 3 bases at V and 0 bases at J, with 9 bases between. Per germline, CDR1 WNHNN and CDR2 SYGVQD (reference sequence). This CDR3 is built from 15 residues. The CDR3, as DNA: TGCGCCAGCAGTGATAGGAGGGACTCCTACAATGAGCAGTTCTTC. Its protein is CASSDRRDSYNEQFF.

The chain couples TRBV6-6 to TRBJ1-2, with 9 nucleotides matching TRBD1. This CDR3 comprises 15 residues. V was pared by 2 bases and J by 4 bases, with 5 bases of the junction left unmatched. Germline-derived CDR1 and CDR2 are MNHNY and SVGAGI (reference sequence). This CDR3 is CASSYRDRVVYGYTF. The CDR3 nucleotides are TGTGCCAGCAGTTACAGGGACAGGGTGGTCTATGGCTACACCTTC.

The CDR3 nucleotides are TGTGCCAGCAGTCCCGGGAGTCGGGGAGAGACCCAGTACTTC. Protein sequence: CASSPGSRGETQYF. The chain is built from TRBV27 and TRBJ2-5; TRBD2 might be the D (6 bases). V lost 5 bases and J lost 4, with 14 bases in between. Germline-derived CDR1 and CDR2 are MNHEY and SMNVEV (reference sequence). The CDR3 consists of 14 residues.

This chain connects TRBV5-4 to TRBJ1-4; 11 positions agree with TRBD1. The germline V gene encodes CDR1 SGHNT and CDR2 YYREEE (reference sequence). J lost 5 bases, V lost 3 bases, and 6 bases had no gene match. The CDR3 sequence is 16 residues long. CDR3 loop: CASSSGGQGGNEKLFF. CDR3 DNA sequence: TGTGCCAGCAGCTCGGGGGGACAGGGGGGGAATGAAAAACTGTTTTTT.

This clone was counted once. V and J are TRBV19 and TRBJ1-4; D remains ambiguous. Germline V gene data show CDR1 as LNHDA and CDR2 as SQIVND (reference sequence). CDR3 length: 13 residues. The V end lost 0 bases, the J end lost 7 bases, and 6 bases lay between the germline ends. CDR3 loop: CASSIDRFEKLFF. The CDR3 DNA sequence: TGTGCCAGTAGTATAGATCGTTTTGAAAAACTGTTTTTT.

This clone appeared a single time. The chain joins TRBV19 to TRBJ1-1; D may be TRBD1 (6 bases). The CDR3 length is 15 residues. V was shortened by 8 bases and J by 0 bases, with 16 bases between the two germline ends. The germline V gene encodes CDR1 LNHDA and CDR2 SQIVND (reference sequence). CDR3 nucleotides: TGTGCCAGTTGGGTGCGGGGGGCGATGAACACTGAAGCTTTCTTT. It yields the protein CASWVRGAMNTEAFF.